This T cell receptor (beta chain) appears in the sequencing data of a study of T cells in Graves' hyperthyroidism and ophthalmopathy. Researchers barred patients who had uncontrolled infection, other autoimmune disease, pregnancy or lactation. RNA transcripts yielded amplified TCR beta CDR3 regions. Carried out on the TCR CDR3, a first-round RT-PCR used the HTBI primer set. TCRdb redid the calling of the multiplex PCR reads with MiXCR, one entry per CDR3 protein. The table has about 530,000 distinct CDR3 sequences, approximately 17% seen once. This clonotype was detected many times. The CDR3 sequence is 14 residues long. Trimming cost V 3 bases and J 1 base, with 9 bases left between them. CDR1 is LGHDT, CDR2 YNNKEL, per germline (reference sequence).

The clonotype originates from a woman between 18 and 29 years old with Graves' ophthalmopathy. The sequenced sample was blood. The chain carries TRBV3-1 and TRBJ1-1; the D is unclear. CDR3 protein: CASSHAFQNTEAFF. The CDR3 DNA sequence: TGTGCCAGCAGCCATGCGTTTCAGAACACTGAAGCTTTCTTT.